Below, 18 T cell receptor beta chains from the same sample are listed, as sequenced in a study of human CD8 memory T cell subsets. The TCR beta sequencing libraries came from UMI-labeled 5' RACE. One entry per CDR3 protein, without DNA, is what TCRdb gives after re-calling the 5' RACE reads. This sample's table has 9,500 to 12,000 distinct CDR3 sequences. Sequences were obtained from CD8+ T cells from PBMCs. These receptor sequences come from a human donor in good health.

This clonotype is labeled medium-sized based on frequency. The CDR3 protein is CASLVRGPNYGYTF. V and J are TRBV28 and TRBJ1-2; the TCRdb D gene call, TRBD1, has no DNA to confirm it. The CDR3 sequence is 14 residues long. Germline values: CDR1 MDHEN, CDR2 SYDVKM.

V is TRBV18 and J is TRBJ2-5. Germline V CDR1 and CDR2: KGHSH, LQKENI. CDR3 length: 14 residues. CDR3 amino acids: CASSPTVSQETQYF.

By frequency, this clonotype is medium-sized. V gene TRBV6-1 combines with J gene TRBJ2-5; there is no DNA to check the TCRdb D call of TRBD2. There are 15 residues in the CDR3. Germline lookup yields CDR1 MNHNS and CDR2 SASEGT. CDR3 sequence: CATRRGPATQETQYF.

V is TRBV28 and J is TRBJ2-7; TCRdb's assignment of TRBD1 cannot be checked, as there is no DNA. Germline lookup yields CDR1 MDHEN and CDR2 SYDVKM. There are 14 residues in the CDR3. Here the CDR3 reads CASSLLGTGYEQYF.

The chain joins TRBV15 to TRBJ2-1; TCRdb names TRBD1, which stays unverified in the absence of DNA. The germline V gene has CDR1 LNHNV and CDR2 YYDKDF (reference sequence). The CDR3 has 16 residues. CDR3 in amino acids: CATSRGRQAVGNEQFF.

V and J are TRBV3-1 and TRBJ2-5; the D call of TRBD1 rests on TCRdb alone, since no DNA is present to check it. This CDR3 region has 18 residues. Germline CDR1 reads LGHDT; CDR2 reads YNNKEL (reference sequence). CDR3 in amino acids: CASSPTLHRAMIEETQYF.

The J gene is TRBJ1-5, the V gene TRBV12-3 or TRBV12-4; as DNA is missing, the TRBD1 call by TCRdb cannot be tested. The CDR3 runs 13 residues. The CDR3 reads CASSTPGGQPQHF.

The V and J genes are TRBV27 and TRBJ2-1; the D call of TRBD1 rests on TCRdb alone, since no DNA is present to check it. This CDR3 region has 15 residues. Germline V gene sequence: CDR1 MNHEY, CDR2 SMNVEV (reference sequence). Here the CDR3 reads CASSGGQVNYNEQFF.

The rearrangement uses TRBV12-3 or TRBV12-4 and TRBJ1-5; TCRdb proposes TRBD1, but this gene call is untestable without DNA. CDR3 length: 14 residues. CDR3 in amino acids: CASPVRVSNQPQHF.

The chain couples TRBV7-8 to TRBJ2-1; the D call from TCRdb, TRBD2, cannot be confirmed without DNA. The CDR3 consists of 15 residues. Per the germline V gene, CDR1 is SGHVS and CDR2 is FQNEAQ. The CDR3 region is CASSVTGTSIDEQFF. Together with reference TRBV7-8 and TRBJ2-1, the CDR3 gives the full variable domain: GAGVSQSPRYKVAKRGQDVALRCDPISGHVSLFWYQQALGQGPEFLTYFQNEAQLDKSGLPSDRFFAERPEGSVSTLKIQRTQQEDSAVYLCASSVTGTSIDEQFFGPGTRLTVL.

The V and J genes are TRBV28 and TRBJ2-7. CDR1 MDHEN and CDR2 SYDVKM come from the germline V gene. The CDR3 extends over 13 amino acids. The CDR3 sequence is CASAIMGSGEQYF.

The chain is built from TRBV7-8 and TRBJ2-1; TCRdb's assignment of TRBD1 cannot be checked, as there is no DNA. The CDR3 runs to 14 residues. Germline V gene lookup returns CDR1 SGHVS and CDR2 FQNEAQ. The CDR3 is CASSLGTGGNEQFF.

The V call is TRBV10-3, the J call TRBJ1-2. Per the germline V gene, CDR1 is ENHRY and CDR2 is SYGVKD. This CDR3 spans 12 amino acids. CDR3 residues: CAIMISEDGYTF.

The genes are TRBV10-1 and TRBJ2-3; TCRdb's D gene call, TRBD2, goes unchecked for lack of DNA. This CDR3 is 16 amino acids long. CDR1 is WNHNN, CDR2 SYGVQD, per germline (reference sequence). CDR3: CASSESTAGGTDTQYF.

V is TRBV5-1 and J is TRBJ2-7; TCRdb gives TRBD1 as the D gene, but with no DNA this cannot be confirmed. From germline, CDR1 is SGHRS and CDR2 YFSETQ. The CDR3 has 15 amino acids. The CDR3 region is CASSITPGQVYEQYF.

The chain carries TRBV6-1 and TRBJ2-1; TCRdb's D gene call, TRBD2, goes unchecked for lack of DNA. Germline CDR1 and CDR2: MNHNS and SASEGT. This CDR3 contains 13 residues. CDR3 amino acids: CASSVLRYNEQFF.

This chain connects TRBV7-9 to TRBJ1-2; the D gene TCRdb calls, TRBD1, cannot be checked with no DNA. CDR1 and CDR2 (germline): SEHNR, FQNEAQ (reference sequence). The CDR3 has 14 amino acids. This CDR3 reads CASSFRDLNYGYTF. The full variable domain, in which reference TRBV7-9 and TRBJ1-2 provide the parts outside the CDR3, is DTGVSQNPRHKITKRGQNVTFRCDPISEHNRLYWYRQTLGQGPEFLTYFQNEAQLEKSRLLSDRFSAERPKGSFSTLEIQRTEQGDSAMYLCASSFRDLNYGYTFGSGTRLTVV.

The chain links TRBV7-8 to TRBJ1-2. The CDR3 runs to 17 residues. The germline gives CDR1 SGHVS, CDR2 FQNEAQ. The CDR3 sequence is CASSLKPLGPSGYGYTF.